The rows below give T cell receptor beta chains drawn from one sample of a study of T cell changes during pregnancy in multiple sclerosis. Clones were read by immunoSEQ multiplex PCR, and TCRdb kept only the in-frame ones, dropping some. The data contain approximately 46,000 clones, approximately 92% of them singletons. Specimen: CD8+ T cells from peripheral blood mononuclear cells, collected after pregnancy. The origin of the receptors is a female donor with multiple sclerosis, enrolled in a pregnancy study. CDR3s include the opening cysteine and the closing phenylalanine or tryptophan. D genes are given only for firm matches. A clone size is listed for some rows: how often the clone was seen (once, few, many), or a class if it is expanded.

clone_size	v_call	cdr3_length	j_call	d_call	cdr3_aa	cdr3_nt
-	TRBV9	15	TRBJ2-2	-	CASSAGTANTGELFF	TGTGCCAGCAGCGCCGGCACAGCGAACACCGGGGAGCTGTTTTTT
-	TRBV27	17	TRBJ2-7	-	CASSLAPPYGGGYEQYF	TGTGCCAGCAGTTTAGCCCCCCCGTACGGGGGAGGCTACGAGCAGTACTTC
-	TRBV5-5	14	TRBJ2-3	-	CASSLEGGTDTQYF	TGTGCCAGCAGCTTGGAGGGAGGCACAGATACGCAGTATTTT
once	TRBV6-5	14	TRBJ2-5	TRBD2	CASSPGGAQETQYF	TGTGCCAGCAGCCCCGGGGGGGCCCAAGAGACCCAGTACTTC
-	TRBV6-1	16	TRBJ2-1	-	CASSGPRGRSYNEQFF	TGTGCCAGCAGTGGGCCCAGGGGCCGCTCCTACAATGAGCAGTTCTTC
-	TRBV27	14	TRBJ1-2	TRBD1	CASSNRQGVYGYTF	TGTGCCAGCAGTAACCGACAGGGTGTCTATGGCTACACCTTC
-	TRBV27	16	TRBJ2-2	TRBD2	CASSLLGRVNTGELFF	TGTGCCAGCAGTTTATTGGGGAGGGTGAACACCGGGGAGCTGTTTTTT
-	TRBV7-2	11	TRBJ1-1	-	CASSSGFEAFF	TGTGCCAGCAGCTCAGGGTTTGAAGCTTTCTTT
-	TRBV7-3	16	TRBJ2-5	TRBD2	CASSLIAGVDQETQYF	TGTGCCAGCAGCTTAATAGCGGGGGTAGACCAAGAGACCCAGTACTTC
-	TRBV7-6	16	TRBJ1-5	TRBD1	CASSLTGDFSNQPQHF	TGTGCCAGCAGCCTGACAGGGGACTTTAGCAATCAGCCCCAGCATTTT
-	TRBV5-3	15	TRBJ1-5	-	CARRIWSVGNQPQHF	TGTGCCAGAAGAATCTGGTCAGTGGGCAATCAGCCCCAGCATTTT
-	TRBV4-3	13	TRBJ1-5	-	CASSQDQGQPQHF	TGCGCCAGCAGCCAAGACCAGGGTCAGCCCCAGCATTTT
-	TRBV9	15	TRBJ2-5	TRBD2	CASSALLGGAETQYF	TGTGCCAGCAGCGCGCTCCTCGGGGGGGCAGAGACCCAGTACTTC
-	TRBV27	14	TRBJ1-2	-	CASSVKGGHYGYTF	TGTGCCAGCAGTGTTAAGGGAGGTCACTATGGCTACACCTTC
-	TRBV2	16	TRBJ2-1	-	CASSEAGASVYNEQFF	TGTGCCAGCAGTGAAGCAGGGGCATCGGTCTACAATGAGCAGTTCTTC
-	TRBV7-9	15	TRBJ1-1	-	CASSLTSPGDTEAFF	TGTGCCAGCAGCTTAACTTCCCCGGGGGACACTGAAGCTTTCTTT
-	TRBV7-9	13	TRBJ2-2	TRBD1	CASSRTGAGELFF	TGTGCCAGCAGTCGAACAGGGGCCGGGGAGCTGTTTTTT
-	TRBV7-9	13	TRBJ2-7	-	CASSPRMVDEQYF	TGTGCCAGCAGCCCCAGGATGGTTGACGAGCAGTACTTC
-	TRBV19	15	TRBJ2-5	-	CASSIGEVLQETQYF	TGTGCCAGTAGTATCGGTGAGGTACTTCAAGAGACCCAGTACTTC
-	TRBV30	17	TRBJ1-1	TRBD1	CAWSGTGDRGGGTEAFF	TGTGCCTGGAGTGGGACCGGGGACAGGGGGGGAGGAACTGAAGCTTTCTTT
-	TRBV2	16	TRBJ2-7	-	CASSEEPTGSGYEQYF	TGTGCCAGCAGTGAAGAGCCCACTGGGAGCGGCTACGAGCAGTACTTC
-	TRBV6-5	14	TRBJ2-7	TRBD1	CASSFGQGRGEQYF	TGTGCCAGCAGTTTCGGACAGGGTCGGGGCGAGCAGTACTTC
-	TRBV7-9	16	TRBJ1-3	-	CASSLADSFSGNTIYF	TGTGCCAGCAGCCTCGCCGACTCTTTCTCTGGAAACACCATATATTTT
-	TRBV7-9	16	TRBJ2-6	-	CASRPSTGSGANVLTF	TGTGCCAGCAGACCATCGACGGGATCTGGGGCCAACGTCCTGACTTTC
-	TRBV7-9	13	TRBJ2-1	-	CASTGDSYNEQFF	TGTGCCAGCACGGGGGACTCCTACAATGAGCAGTTCTTC
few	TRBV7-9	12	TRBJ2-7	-	CASSFTVYEQYF	TGTGCCAGCAGCTTTACAGTCTACGAGCAGTACTTC
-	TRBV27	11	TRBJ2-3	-	CASSTGDTQYF	TGTGCCAGCAGCACGGGGGATACGCAGTATTTT